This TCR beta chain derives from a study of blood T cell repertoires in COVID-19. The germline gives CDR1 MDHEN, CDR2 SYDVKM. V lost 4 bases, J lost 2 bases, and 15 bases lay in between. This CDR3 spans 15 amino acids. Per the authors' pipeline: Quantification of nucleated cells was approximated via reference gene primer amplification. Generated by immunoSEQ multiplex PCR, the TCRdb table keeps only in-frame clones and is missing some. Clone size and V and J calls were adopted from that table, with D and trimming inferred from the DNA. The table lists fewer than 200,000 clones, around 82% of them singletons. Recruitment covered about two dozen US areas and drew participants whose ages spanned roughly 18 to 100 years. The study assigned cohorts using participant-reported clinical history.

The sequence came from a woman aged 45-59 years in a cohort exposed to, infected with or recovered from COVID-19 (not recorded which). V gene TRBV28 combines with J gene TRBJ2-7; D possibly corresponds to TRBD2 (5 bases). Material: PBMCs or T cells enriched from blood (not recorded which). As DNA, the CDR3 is TGTGCCAGCAGTTCTAGAAAGACTATGCCCTACGAGCAGTACTTC. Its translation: CASSSRKTMPYEQYF.